The text below deals with one T cell receptor (beta chain). The data originate from a study of technical replicates of blood from a few donors. The table came from immunoSEQ multiplex PCR; TCRdb's copy has only in-frame clones and leaves some out. The data hold more than 65,000 clones, with roughly 92% observed a single time. From germline, CDR1 is SGDLS and CDR2 YYNGEE. The CDR3 extends over 13 amino acids. V lost 7 bases and J lost 5, with 13 bases in between. Sequences were obtained from T cells isolated from PBMCs. The chain has TRBV9 and TRBJ2-1; possibly TRBD2 for D (5 bases). This receptor was obtained from a human donor in good health. The CDR3 DNA is TGTGCCAGCTCCTGGACTGTTGACAATGAGCAGTTCTTC. Translation gives CASSWTVDNEQFF.